One sample yielded the 21 T cell receptor beta chains listed below, sequenced in a study of Ad26.COV2.S vaccination and SARS-CoV-2 variants. Treatment here: some 19 received Ad26.COV2.S at low or high dose, single or two shots; 5 received placebo; per-sample allocation not given. The study sampled participants on day 63 after the first vaccine or placebo injection. Here immunoSEQ multiplex PCR was the method, and the copy in TCRdb shows in-frame clones only, minus some. The sample consists of approximately 400,000 clones, about 85% of them appearing once. The source was peripheral blood, collected in a trial of Ad26.COV2.S vaccine versus placebo. Receptor source: a person between 18 and 59 years old who received the Ad26.COV2.S COVID-19 vaccine or a placebo.

DNA of the CDR3: TGTGCCAGCAGCAGATACGGTAACCAAGAGACCCAGTACTTC. The encoded protein is CASSRYGNQETQYF. The chain employs TRBV11-2 and TRBJ2-5, with D unresolved. V lost 5 bases to trimming and J lost 0 bases, with 10 bases between them. CDR3 size: 14 residues. Germline CDR1 and CDR2: SGHAT and FQNNGV.

The chain carries TRBV5-5 and TRBJ2-7, with TRBD2 matching over 7 bases. Germline-derived CDR1 and CDR2 are SGHKS and YYEKEE (reference sequence). With 0 bases clipped from V and 0 bases from J, the junction kept 6 bases outside the gene matches. This CDR3 spans 16 amino acids. As DNA, the CDR3 is TGTGCCAGCAGCTTGGCCGGTGGCGGGGGCTCCTACGAGCAGTACTTC. Translation gives CASSLAGGGGSYEQYF.

The rearrangement joins TRBV5-5 to TRBJ1-6; unclear D gene. This CDR3 comprises 14 residues. V dropped 1 base and J dropped 5 bases, with 7 bases sitting between them. Germline loops: CDR1 SGHKS, CDR2 YYEKEE (reference sequence). The CDR3 sequence: CASSLNDNNSPLHF. CDR3 bases: TGTGCCAGCAGCTTGAATGATAATAATTCACCCCTCCACTTT.

This sequence joins TRBV6-6 and TRBJ1-4, with D unresolved. The length of the CDR3 is 12 residues. With 0 bases removed from V and 7 bases from J, the gap between germline ends came to 3 bases. Germline CDR1 and CDR2: MNHNY and SVGAGI (reference sequence). The CDR3 here is CASSYSTEKLFF. For the CDR3, the DNA is TGTGCCAGCAGTTACTCAACTGAAAAACTGTTTTTT.

The chain recombines TRBV25-1 with TRBJ1-2, with D maybe TRBD1 (5 bases). This CDR3 spans 14 amino acids. CDR1 MGHDK and CDR2 SYGVNS come from the germline V gene. V was shortened by 1 base and J by 5 bases, with 11 bases between the two germline ends. The CDR3 DNA is TGTGCCAGCAGTGAATCGGGACCCCCTTATGGCTACACCTTC. It translates to CASSESGPPYGYTF.

The J gene is TRBJ1-1, the V gene TRBV18; 9 bases map to TRBD1. The CDR3 has 16 amino acids. Trimming removed 1 base from V and 0 bases from J; junction bases left unmatched: 3. The germline V gene encodes CDR1 KGHSH and CDR2 LQKENI. The CDR3 DNA reads as TGTGCCAGCTCACCACAGACAGGGGGTCTGAACACTGAAGCTTTCTTT. Residues: CASSPQTGGLNTEAFF. Combining the CDR3 with reference TRBV18 and TRBJ1-1 gives the whole variable domain NAGVMQNPRHLVRRRGQEARLRCSPMKGHSHVYWYRQLPEEGLKFMVYLQKENIIDESGMPKERFSAEFPKEGPSILRIQQVVRGDSAAYFCASSPQTGGLNTEAFFGQGTRLTVV.

The chain joins TRBV3-1 (or the pseudogene TRBV3-2) to TRBJ1-1; 11 bases line up with TRBD1. The CDR3 contains 11 residues. J gave up 9 bases and V 6 bases, and 0 bases lay outside the gene matches. The germline V gene has CDR1 LGHDT and CDR2 YNNKEL (reference sequence). The CDR3 spells CASRDRGQAFF. CDR3 in DNA: TGTGCCAGCAGGGACAGGGGGCAAGCTTTCTTT.

This clone was detected once. This CDR3 is CASSLDPGITYGYTF. The CDR3 DNA follows: TGTGCCAGCAGCTTAGACCCAGGGATTACCTATGGCTACACCTTC. The chain carries TRBV11-2 and TRBJ1-2, with a possible D match to TRBD1 (5 bases). The CDR3 runs to 15 residues. Trimming shortened V by 0 bases and J by 4 bases, and 12 bases separated the two germline ends. CDR1 is SGHAT and CDR2 is FQNNGV in the germline V gene.

The chain employs TRBV5-1 and TRBJ2-3, with 13 bases matching TRBD2. The junction had 9 bases not matched to a gene; V was cut back by 5 bases and J by 6 bases. The CDR3 is 16 amino acids. Germline V gene sequence: CDR1 SGHRS, CDR2 YFSETQ. CDR3 DNA: TGCGCCAGCAGTGCCACTAGCGGGAGGGATGGGGATACGCAGTATTTT. Translating gives CASSATSGRDGDTQYF.

This chain connects TRBV19 to TRBJ2-3; D is tentatively TRBD1 or TRBD2 (6 bases each). The CDR3 length is 15 residues. Germline V gene sequence: CDR1 LNHDA, CDR2 SQIVND (reference sequence). The germline V and J ends were trimmed by 2 bases and 5 bases, with 14 bases remaining between them. In DNA form, the CDR3 reads TGTGCCAGTAGTATATCTTCGGGGGCCAGAGATACGCAGTATTTT. Its translation: CASSISSGARDTQYF.

The rearrangement uses TRBV18 and TRBJ2-2, with D possibly being TRBD2 (6 bases). Per the germline V gene, CDR1 is KGHSH and CDR2 is LQKENI. Trimming took 3 bases from V and 4 from J, leaving 15 bases between them. The CDR3 consists of 16 residues. CDR3 in DNA: TGTGCCAGCTCACCGGGCGGGACTCGAATCACCGGGGAGCTGTTTTTT. Encoded protein: CASSPGGTRITGELFF.

The chain links TRBV7-2 to TRBJ1-1, with D hard to call. This CDR3 spans 15 amino acids. V lost 0 bases and J lost 4, with 12 bases in between. Germline assignment: CDR1 SGHTA and CDR2 FQGNSA. This chain's CDR3 is CASSLAPPGSTEAFF. DNA for the CDR3: TGTGCCAGCAGCTTAGCCCCTCCGGGATCCACTGAAGCTTTCTTT. Full variable domain (remainder filled in from reference TRBV7-2 and TRBJ1-1): GAGVSQSPSNKVTEKGKDVELRCDPISGHTALYWYRQSLGQGLEFLIYFQGNSAPDKSGLPSDRFSAERTGGSVSTLTIQRTQQEDSAVYLCASSLAPPGSTEAFFGQGTRLTVV.

The genes are TRBV21-1 and TRBJ1-6; whether TRBD1, the table's D call, matches the DNA was not checked. TRBV21-1 is assigned pseudogene status. The CDR3 runs 14 residues. As DNA, the CDR3 is TGTGCCAGCACCGGGACAGGCCCCTATTCACCCCTCCACTTT. Encoded protein: CASTGTGPYSPLHF.

The V and J genes are TRBV25-1 and TRBJ2-7; no clear D. The germline CDR1 and CDR2 sequences are MGHDK and SYGVNS. V was shortened by 7 bases and J by 5 bases, with 9 bases between the two germline ends. The CDR3 is 11 amino acids. The CDR3 loop is CASTRRHEQYF. In DNA form, the CDR3 reads TGTGCCAGCACCCGCCGCCACGAGCAGTACTTC.

V and J are TRBV30 and TRBJ2-2, with TRBD2 matching 7 bases. The CDR3 sequence is 12 residues long. CDR1 is GTSNPN and CDR2 is SVGIG in the germline V gene (reference sequence). In DNA, the CDR3 is TGTGCGCGGTCGGGGGGCACCGGGGAGCTGTTTTTT. Its protein is CARSGGTGELFF.

This clone occurred once. The junction and the germline gene differ at one end; a read error may be behind it. The genes are TRBV5-6 and TRBJ2-7, with 9 positions matching TRBD1. This CDR3 has 11 residues. The germline V gene has CDR1 SGHDT and CDR2 YYEEEE. CDR3 DNA: TGTGCCAGCAGCGGGGACAGGGAGGCTCAATTC. This translates into CASSGDREAQF.

The V gene is TRBV19, the J gene TRBJ1-5, with unresolved D. This CDR3 has 14 amino acids. The ends were cut back, 4 bases at V and 9 bases at J, with 16 bases in the middle. CDR1 and CDR2 from the germline V gene are LNHDA and SQIVND (reference sequence). CDR3: CASSTGRPWGPQHF. DNA of the CDR3: TGTGCCAGTAGTACCGGACGGCCTTGGGGGCCCCAGCATTTT.

The chain joins TRBV2 to TRBJ1-4; D is uncertain. The CDR3 extends over 16 amino acids. V lost 2 bases and J lost 8, with 18 bases in between. CDR1 SNHLY and CDR2 FYNNEI come from the germline V gene. In DNA form, the CDR3 reads TGTGCCAGCAGTGAATGGTACATAGGTAGTAAGGAAAAACTGTTTTTT. As protein: CASSEWYIGSKEKLFF.

This clone was detected only once. This sequence joins TRBV5-6 and TRBJ1-2, with a possible D match to TRBD1 (5 bases). CDR1 is SGHDT and CDR2 is YYEEEE in the germline V gene. The CDR3 consists of 16 residues. V was cut by 5 bases and J by 4 bases, with 21 bases left in between. The CDR3 is CASSPSVGRASYGYTF. As DNA, the CDR3 is TGTGCCAGCAGTCCTTCAGTGGGCAGGGCAAGCTATGGCTACACCTTC.

V gene TRBV30 combines with J gene TRBJ2-1, with 9 bases that match TRBD2. With V trimmed by 5 bases and J by 7 bases, 9 bases remained unmatched. Germline CDR1 reads GTSNPN; CDR2 reads SVGIG (reference sequence). This CDR3 has 14 amino acids. This CDR3 is CAWQTSGRRNEQFF. DNA for the CDR3: TGTGCCTGGCAAACCAGCGGGAGGAGGAATGAGCAGTTCTTC. Filled out from reference TRBV30 and TRBJ2-1, the complete variable domain reads SQTIHQWPATLVQPVGSPLSLECTVEGTSNPNLYWYRQAAGRGLQLLFYSVGIGQISSEVPQNLSASRPQDRQFILSSKKLLLSDSGFYLCAWQTSGRRNEQFFGPGTRLTVL.

The chain is built from TRBV19 and TRBJ1-5, with D possibly matching TRBD1 (5 bases). The germline V gene encodes CDR1 LNHDA and CDR2 SQIVND (reference sequence). V was pared by 4 bases and J by 0 bases, with 19 bases between. The CDR3 is 18 residues long. CDR3 protein: CASSTRQKTRYSNQPQHF. DNA of the CDR3: TGTGCCAGTAGTACACGACAGAAAACGAGATATAGCAATCAGCCCCAGCATTTT.